The 26 T cell receptor beta chains presented below share a single source sample, sequenced in a study of monozygotic twins with inflammatory bowel disease. With the 5' RACE reads reprocessed, TCRdb shows one record per CDR3 protein and no DNA. Recorded for this sample: over 350,000 distinct CDR3 sequences. Sequencing was performed on blood. Every receptor here comes from a human donor with ulcerative colitis or Crohn's disease, or a healthy co-twin of an affected twin (not recorded which).

The V call is TRBV27, the J call TRBJ2-3; TCRdb proposes TRBD2, but this gene call is untestable without DNA. Germline V gene sequence: CDR1 MNHEY, CDR2 SMNVEV (reference sequence). The CDR3 is 14 amino acids. CDR3 region: CASSEASGGGTQYF.

The chain employs TRBV5-1 and TRBJ2-1; the TCRdb D gene call, TRBD1, has no DNA to confirm it. This CDR3 is 16 amino acids long. In germline, CDR1 is SGHRS, CDR2 YFSETQ. The CDR3 protein is CASSVYRDSAKNEQFF.

The rearrangement links TRBV5-1 to TRBJ1-3; without DNA, the TCRdb call of TRBD1 cannot be checked. Germline V gives CDR1 SGHRS, CDR2 YFSETQ. This CDR3 is 14 amino acids long. The CDR3 region is CASSFGTQGNTIYF. Using reference TRBV5-1 and TRBJ1-3 for the parts outside the CDR3, the full variable domain is KAGVTQTPRYLIKTRGQQVTLSCSPISGHRSVSWYQQTPGQGLQFLFEYFSETQRNKGNFPGRFSGRQFSNSRSEMNVSTLELGDSALYLCASSFGTQGNTIYFGEGSWLTVV.

J is TRBJ2-7 and V is TRBV28; TCRdb calls TRBD2, which cannot be checked without DNA. CDR1 MDHEN and CDR2 SYDVKM come from the germline V gene. The CDR3 totals 13 residues. The CDR3 spells CATKTSGKYEQYF.

The V gene is TRBV24-1, the J gene TRBJ2-2; the TCRdb call, TRBD1, lacks DNA for checking. Germline V gene sequence: CDR1 KGHDR, CDR2 SFDVKD. The CDR3 runs 15 residues. CDR3: CATDTGETNTGELFF.

The chain recombines TRBV7-2 with TRBJ2-7. Germline V gene data show CDR1 as SGHTA and CDR2 as FQGNSA. This CDR3 has 11 residues. The CDR3 is CASSFWDEQYF.

The CDR3 loop reads CSVVPRGDRGQYEQYF. The genes are TRBV29-1 and TRBJ2-7; TCRdb picks TRBD1, but there is no DNA to check that call. There are 16 residues in the CDR3. CDR1 and CDR2 from the germline V gene are SQVTM and ANQGSEA.

The chain combines TRBV5-1 with TRBJ2-3; without DNA, the TCRdb call of TRBD2 cannot be checked. Per germline, CDR1 SGHRS and CDR2 YFSETQ. This CDR3 has 14 amino acids. CDR3 in amino acids: CASSVVKGADTQYF.

The rearrangement joins TRBV4-1 to TRBJ2-2; as DNA is missing, the TRBD1 call by TCRdb cannot be tested. The CDR3 length is 15 residues. CDR1 is MGHRA, CDR2 YSYEKL, per germline. This CDR3 reads CASSATGGSPGELFF.

V is TRBV5-1 and J is TRBJ1-3; TCRdb returns TRBD1, unconfirmable since there is no DNA. Germline CDR1 and CDR2: SGHRS and YFSETQ. There are 15 residues in the CDR3. This CDR3 is CASSPGQGSGNTIYF.

V gene TRBV5-1 combines with J gene TRBJ1-2. Germline CDR1 SGHRS, CDR2 YFSETQ. This CDR3 comprises 18 residues. The CDR3 reads CASSLVQGGSYVSYGYTF.

The V gene is TRBV6-1, the J gene TRBJ2-1; TCRdb's D gene call, TRBD1, goes unchecked for lack of DNA. The CDR3 has 15 amino acids. CDR1 MNHNS and CDR2 SASEGT come from the germline V gene. CDR3 protein: CASSVGGDRDLEQFF.

V gene TRBV7-2 combines with J gene TRBJ2-7; with no DNA, the TCRdb D assignment of TRBD1 cannot be verified. CDR3 length: 14 residues. The germline V gene encodes CDR1 SGHTA and CDR2 FQGNSA. This CDR3 is CASTYSPGDYEQYF.

The chain combines TRBV7-3 with TRBJ2-6; absent DNA, TCRdb's TRBD2 call cannot be checked. CDR1 is SGHTA and CDR2 is FQGTGA in the germline V gene. The CDR3 runs to 14 residues. CDR3 loop: CASSSRGGANVLTF.

The rearrangement uses TRBV18 and TRBJ2-4; TCRdb calls TRBD2, which cannot be checked without DNA. CDR1 is KGHSH, CDR2 LQKENI, per germline. The CDR3 has 13 residues. The CDR3 sequence: CASSLTSGNIQYF.

The chain uses TRBV5-1 and TRBJ2-5; lacking DNA, the TRBD1 call made by TCRdb goes unchecked. This CDR3 region has 14 residues. Germline V CDR1 and CDR2: SGHRS, YFSETQ. CDR3 sequence: CASSFPGQEETQYF. Variable domain in full (rest from reference TRBV5-1 and TRBJ2-5): KAGVTQTPRYLIKTRGQQVTLSCSPISGHRSVSWYQQTPGQGLQFLFEYFSETQRNKGNFPGRFSGRQFSNSRSEMNVSTLELGDSALYLCASSFPGQEETQYFGPGTRLLVL.

CDR3 residues: CASSVLGGAVEETQYF. The chain links TRBV6-1 to TRBJ2-5; TCRdb lists TRBD1, though no DNA is available to test this call. The germline V gene has CDR1 MNHNS and CDR2 SASEGT. This CDR3 contains 16 residues.

The J gene is TRBJ2-7, the V gene TRBV20-1; the TCRdb D gene call, TRBD2, has no DNA to confirm it. CDR1 and CDR2 (germline): DFQATT, SNEGSKA (reference sequence). The CDR3 loop spans 14 amino acids. CDR3 sequence: CSARARRGAGEQYF.

The chain couples TRBV30 to TRBJ1-1; TCRdb outputs TRBD1, but without DNA this stays unchecked. CDR1 is GTSNPN and CDR2 is SVGIG in the germline V gene (reference sequence). The CDR3 sequence is 14 residues long. CDR3 sequence: CAWSRQQTYTEAFF.

The chain employs TRBV5-5 and TRBJ1-1. The CDR3 consists of 16 residues. CDR1 and CDR2 from the germline V gene are SGHKS and YYEKEE (reference sequence). Here the CDR3 reads CASSLFPSGALTEAFF.

The V call is TRBV5-1, the J call TRBJ2-7; as DNA is missing, the TRBD2 call by TCRdb cannot be tested. Germline V CDR1 and CDR2: SGHRS, YFSETQ. The CDR3 has 16 residues. This chain's CDR3 is CASSATLAGATYEQYF.

The chain carries TRBV4-1 and TRBJ1-3; there is no DNA to check the TCRdb D call of TRBD1. The CDR3 extends over 14 amino acids. Germline CDR1 reads MGHRA; CDR2 reads YSYEKL. CDR3: CASSQVDSGNTIYF.

J is TRBJ2-2 and V is TRBV4-3; TCRdb's D gene call, TRBD2, goes unchecked for lack of DNA. This CDR3 comprises 15 residues. Per germline, CDR1 LGHNA and CDR2 YSLEER. The CDR3 reads CASSQVRASAGELFF.

The chain uses TRBV7-6 and TRBJ2-1. The germline gives CDR1 SGHVS, CDR2 FNYEAQ. This CDR3 has 14 residues. CDR3 protein: CASGGLGVANEQFF. The variable domain in full, completed from reference TRBV7-6 and TRBJ2-1, reads GAGVSQSPRYKVTKRGQDVALRCDPISGHVSLYWYRQALGQGPEFLTYFNYEAQQDKSGLPNDRFSAERPEGSISTLTIQRTEQRDSAMYRCASGGLGVANEQFFGPGTRLTVL.

J is TRBJ2-5 and V is TRBV7-2; the D gene TCRdb calls, TRBD2, cannot be checked with no DNA. The CDR3 is made up of 16 amino acids. The V gene's germline CDR1 is SGHTA and CDR2 FQGNSA. The CDR3 is CASSKRFVGLGGTQYF. Full variable domain (rest looked up from reference TRBV7-2 and TRBJ2-5): GAGVSQSPSNKVTEKGKDVELRCDPISGHTALYWYRQSLGQGLEFLIYFQGNSAPDKSGLPSDRFSAERTGGSVSTLTIQRTQQEDSAVYLCASSKRFVGLGGTQYFGPGTRLLVL.

The rearrangement links TRBV7-9 to TRBJ1-2; the D call from TCRdb, TRBD1, cannot be confirmed without DNA. This CDR3 has 13 residues. Germline loops: CDR1 SEHNR, CDR2 FQNEAQ (reference sequence). The chain's CDR3 is CASSLSPGYGYTF.